This T cell receptor beta chain derives from a study of monozygotic twins with inflammatory bowel disease. The CDR3 runs to 13 residues. The germline V gene has CDR1 SNHLY and CDR2 FYNNEI. Blood was drawn at approximately 2.7 ml per donor. Skipping T cell sorting, the study isolated total RNA directly from whole blood. Broader study findings: Especially with disease activity, IBD patients shared fewer clonotypes with others than healthy twins did.

A word on this clonotype: Its antigen is as yet unknown.

One entry per CDR3 protein, without DNA, is what TCRdb gives after re-calling the 5' RACE reads. In total, the table holds nearly 450,000 distinct CDR3 sequences. The clonotype originates from a human donor with ulcerative colitis or Crohn's disease, or a healthy co-twin of an affected twin (not recorded which). V usage is TRBV2 and J usage is TRBJ2-3; checking the TCRdb D call of TRBD2 is not possible without DNA. Sequenced material: blood. CDR3 sequence reads: CASSGLGTDTQYF.